This TCR beta chain was recorded in a study of CD8+ T cells in alopecia areata. The CDR3 spans 14 residues. Reverse transcription of extracted RNA yielded cDNA, which provided the sequencing template. Libraries were prepared by immunoSEQ multiplex PCR; TCRdb keeps only in-frame clonotypes and omits some of them. This sample yields more than 95,000 clones, of which about 50% are seen a single time; about 10% belongs to the top ten. Input material: NKG2D-low CD8+ T cells sorted from blood. The clonotype was recovered from a human donor with alopecia areata. V usage is TRBV21-1 and J usage is TRBJ2-7; the table gives TRBD1 as D, unverified against the DNA. TRBV21-1 is classified as a pseudogene. Written as DNA, the CDR3 is TGTGCCAGCAGATCAGGGGACAGCTCCTACGAGCAGTACTTC. It codes for CASRSGDSSYEQYF.